This T cell receptor (beta chain) was identified in a study of T cell responses to AZD1222 COVID-19 vaccine. The CDR3 loop spans 14 amino acids. CDR1 and CDR2 from the germline V gene are GTSNPN and SVGIG (reference sequence). Trimming at V came to 5 bases and at J to 4 bases, leaving 4 bases not matched to a gene. Sequenced by immunoSEQ multiplex PCR; TCRdb stores in-frame clones only, minus some. This sample has more than 150,000 clones; around nine tenths occur once, and the top ten carry roughly 26%. This TCR was recovered from an adult who received the AZD1222 COVID-19 vaccine. The sequenced sample was peripheral blood, obtained 28 days after the second AZD1222 dose. The chain recombines TRBV30 with TRBJ2-3, with 12 nucleotides matching TRBD2. The CDR3 nucleotides are TGTGCCTGGCTAGGACTAGCGGGACCAGATACGCAGTATTTT. It codes for CAWLGLAGPDTQYF.